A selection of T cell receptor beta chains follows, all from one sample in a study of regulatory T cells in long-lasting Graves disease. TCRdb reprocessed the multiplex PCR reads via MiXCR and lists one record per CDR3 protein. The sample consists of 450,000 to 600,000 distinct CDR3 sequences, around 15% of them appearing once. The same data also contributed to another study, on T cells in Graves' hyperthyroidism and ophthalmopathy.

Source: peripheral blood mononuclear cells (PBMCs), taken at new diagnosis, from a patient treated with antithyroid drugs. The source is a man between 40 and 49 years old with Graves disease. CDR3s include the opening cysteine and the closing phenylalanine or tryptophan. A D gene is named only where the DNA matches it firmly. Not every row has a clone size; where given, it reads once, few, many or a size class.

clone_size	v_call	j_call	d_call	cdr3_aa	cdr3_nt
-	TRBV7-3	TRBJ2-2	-	CASSLSGLTGELFF	TGTGCCAGCAGCTTATCTGGGCTCACCGGGGAGCTGTTTTTT
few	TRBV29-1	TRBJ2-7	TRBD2	CSVGEGPYEQYF	TGCAGCGTTGGGGAGGGACCCTACGAGCAGTACTTC
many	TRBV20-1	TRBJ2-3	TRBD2	CSARDSGTSGTDTQYF	TGCAGTGCTAGGGACAGCGGGACTAGCGGGACAGATACGCAGTATTTT
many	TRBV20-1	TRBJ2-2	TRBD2	CSAKTSGRRNTGELFF	TGCAGTGCAAAAACTAGCGGGAGACGGAACACCGGGGAGCTGTTTTTT
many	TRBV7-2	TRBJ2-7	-	CASSLGLGLRDEQYF	TGTGCCAGCAGCTTAGGTCTGGGGTTGAGGGACGAGCAGTACTTC
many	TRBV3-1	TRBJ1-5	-	CASSQDIGSGQPQHF	TGTGCCAGCAGCCAAGATATCGGGTCGGGACAGCCCCAGCATTTT
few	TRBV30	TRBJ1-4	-	CAWSVPGRYEKLFF	TGTGCCTGGAGTGTCCCAGGCCGTTATGAAAAACTGTTTTTT
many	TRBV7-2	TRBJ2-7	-	CASSLRLRYEQYF	TGTGCCAGCAGCTTACGACTTCGCTACGAGCAGTACTTC
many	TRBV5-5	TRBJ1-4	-	CASSLGQPNEKLFF	TGTGCCAGCAGCTTGGGGCAGCCAAATGAAAAACTGTTTTTT
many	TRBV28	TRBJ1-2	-	CASSRTGGYGYTF	TGTGCCAGCAGCCGAACAGGAGGCTATGGCTACACCTTC
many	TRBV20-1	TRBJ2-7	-	CSARDRGRWPSYEQYF	TGCAGTGCTAGAGATCGAGGGAGGTGGCCGAGCTACGAGCAGTACTTC
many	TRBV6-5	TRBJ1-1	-	CASSYSGYTEAFF	TGTGCCAGCAGTTACTCGGGATACACTGAAGCTTTCTTT